These 20 T cell receptor beta chains were sequenced from one sample in a study of CD8 T cells in ankylosing spondylitis. Study results and limitations: A TCR beta motif made of under 10 highly homologous variants seemed typical of ankylosing spondylitis blood.

The antigens of these receptors remain unknown. MiXCR, run by TCRdb on the 5' RACE reads, gives a single entry per CDR3 protein. The sample lists 200,000 to 250,000 distinct CDR3 sequences; 6% to 8.5% were seen once. The specimen sequenced was blood, either unsorted or a sorted T cell fraction (not recorded which). These receptors originate from a male donor with ankylosing spondylitis.

This clonotype has just a few counts. This sequence joins TRBV14 and TRBJ1-5; TRBD1 might be the D (5 bases). Germline-derived CDR1 and CDR2 are SGHDN and FVKESK. The V end was cut by 5 bases, the J end by 2 bases, with 22 bases between. The CDR3 totals 18 residues. The CDR3 region has the DNA TGTGCCAGCAGCTGCCGGGACCCAAGCAGAAGTGGCAATCAGCCCCAGCATTTT. Its translation: CASSCRDPSRSGNQPQHF.

The sample holds many counts of this clonotype. CDR3 protein: CASSSQGLNSPLHF. CDR3 bases: TGTGCCAGCAGCTCACAGGGTCTTAATTCACCCCTCCACTTT. The V gene is TRBV7-9, the J gene TRBJ1-6, with TRBD1 as a possible D gene (6 bases). V was cut by 4 bases and J by 6 bases, with 10 bases left in between. CDR1 and CDR2 from the germline V gene are SEHNR and FQNEAQ (reference sequence). This CDR3 contains 14 residues.

This clonotype was recorded many times. The chain has TRBV29-1 and TRBJ2-1; 11 bases align to TRBD2. The CDR3 runs to 14 residues. The germline CDR1 and CDR2 sequences are SQVTM and ANQGSEA. V lost 6 bases and J lost 4; bases outside the gene matches: 5. The CDR3: CSVDTSGGYNEQFF. CDR3 nucleotide sequence: TGCAGCGTAGACACTAGCGGGGGATACAATGAGCAGTTCTTC.

This clonotype was seen more than once but under ten times. The J gene is TRBJ1-1, the V gene TRBV5-4; D might be TRBD1 (5 bases). CDR1 is SGHNT and CDR2 is YYREEE in the germline V gene (reference sequence). V shed 0 bases and J shed 0 bases, with 21 bases lying between them. The length of the CDR3 is 19 residues. The CDR3 sequence is CASSLGWPGEALVNTEAFF. As DNA, the CDR3 is TGTGCCAGCAGCTTGGGGTGGCCGGGGGAGGCCCTGGTGAACACTGAAGCTTTCTTT.

This clonotype was detected many times. The chain carries TRBV25-1 and TRBJ1-2; D is perhaps TRBD1 (6 bases). Germline V gives CDR1 MGHDK, CDR2 SYGVNS. The CDR3 is made up of 15 amino acids. Deletions cut 4 bases from V and 5 bases from J, with 17 bases between. DNA for the CDR3: TGTGCCAGCAGTGGATGGACAGCGTCTTTTTATGGCTACACCTTC. This gives the protein CASSGWTASFYGYTF.

This clonotype was found many times. V usage is TRBV29-1 and J usage is TRBJ1-1; D ambiguous. The CDR3 has 10 amino acids. Per the germline V gene, CDR1 is SQVTM and CDR2 is ANQGSEA. Trimming left V 5 bases short and J 11 bases short, with 12 bases between. The CDR3 DNA sequence: TGCAGCGTTTCCGGGAGGGAGGCTTTCTTT. Protein: CSVSGREAFF.

This clonotype was detected a few times. The chain carries TRBV6-5 and TRBJ1-1, with a possible D match to TRBD1 (5 bases). This CDR3 is 16 amino acids long. V was clipped by 0 bases and J by 1 base, with 12 bases between them. CDR1 and CDR2 (germline): MNHEY, SVGAGI. The CDR3 sequence: CASSYSLGRGNTEAFF. The CDR3 DNA follows: TGTGCCAGCAGTTACTCGCTGGGGCGGGGGAACACTGAAGCTTTCTTT.

Many counts were recorded for this clonotype. This rearrangement joins TRBV28 to TRBJ1-5, with D perhaps matching TRBD1 (5 bases). CDR3 length: 13 residues. Germline V gene data show CDR1 as MDHEN and CDR2 as SYDVKM. V gave up 5 bases and J gave up 6 bases, with 11 bases separating them. In DNA form, the CDR3 reads TGTGCCAGCAGTCCAGGGAATGTTCAGCCCCAGCATTTT. Protein sequence: CASSPGNVQPQHF.

The V and J genes are TRBV6-5 and TRBJ2-1; 11 positions agree with TRBD2. CDR1 MNHEY and CDR2 SVGAGI come from the germline V gene. The ends lost 5 bases at V and 4 bases at J; junction bases unmatched: 4. The CDR3 sequence is 15 residues long. CDR3 loop: CASSHPSGGYNEQFF. As DNA, the CDR3 is TGTGCCAGCAGTCACCCTAGCGGGGGGTACAATGAGCAGTTCTTC.

This clonotype was picked up many times. Here the CDR3 DNA reads TGTGCCAGCAGTGATTGGCGGGCTGGCAATGAGCAGTTCTTC. Amino acid sequence: CASSDWRAGNEQFF. V gene TRBV6-1 combines with J gene TRBJ2-1; tentative D call: TRBD2 (5 bases). V lost 3 bases to trimming and J lost 6 bases, with 12 bases between them. CDR1 is MNHNS, CDR2 SASEGT, per germline. This CDR3 comprises 14 residues.

At least ten counts were recorded for this clonotype. The CDR3 DNA follows: TGCAGCGTTGACCCTGGGGACGGGAGAGCTTTCTTT. This sequence encodes CSVDPGDGRAFF. This rearrangement joins TRBV29-1 to TRBJ1-1, with D perhaps matching TRBD1 (5 bases). V lost 3 bases to trimming and J lost 10 bases, with 15 bases between them. Germline V CDR1 and CDR2: SQVTM, ANQGSEA. The CDR3 spans 12 residues.

This clonotype was seen a handful of times. The V call is TRBV30, the J call TRBJ2-3, with 10 bases fitting TRBD2. The CDR3 runs 16 residues. Germline V gene sequence: CDR1 GTSNPN, CDR2 SVGIG (reference sequence). V gave up 2 bases and J gave up 2 bases; unmatched junction bases: 7. CDR3 nucleotide sequence: TGTGCCTGGAGTTATTGGCTAGCGGGAGACACAGATACGCAGTATTTT. Residues: CAWSYWLAGDTDTQYF.

There are many counts of this clonotype. J is TRBJ1-2 and V is TRBV5-5; possible D gene TRBD1, 6 bases. The germline V gene has CDR1 SGHKS and CDR2 YYEKEE (reference sequence). Trimming stripped 0 bases from V and 7 bases from J, with 16 bases between. This CDR3 is built from 15 residues. This CDR3 reads CASSLVWTAVRGYTF. The CDR3 DNA reads TGTGCCAGCAGCTTGGTTTGGACAGCTGTTCGTGGCTACACCTTC.

The V call is TRBV15, the J call TRBJ2-2; 8 bases agree with TRBD2. This CDR3 comprises 15 residues. The junction had 3 bases not matched to a gene; V was cut back by 3 bases and J by 3 bases. Germline V CDR1 and CDR2: LNHNV, YYDKDF (reference sequence). The CDR3 DNA is TGTGCCACCAGCAGTTCGCGGGGGGACACCGGGGAGCTGTTTTTT. Residues: CATSSSRGDTGELFF.

The genes are TRBV4-2 and TRBJ2-7; D is ambiguous. The length of the CDR3 is 15 residues. The V end lost 1 base, the J end lost 2 bases, and 12 bases lay between the germline ends. Germline CDR1 reads LGHNA; CDR2 reads YNFKEQ. The CDR3 here is CASSQVAQAPYEQYF. Written as DNA, the CDR3 is TGTGCCAGCAGCCAAGTGGCGCAGGCACCCTACGAGCAGTACTTC.

This clonotype was recorded a few times. The V and J genes are TRBV5-6 and TRBJ2-1; D remains unclear. Germline V lookup: CDR1 SGHDT, CDR2 YYEEEE. The CDR3 loop spans 14 amino acids. The V end lost 1 base, the J end lost 6 bases, and 11 bases lay between the germline ends. In DNA, the CDR3 is TGTGCCAGCAGCTTGATATGGTCTTTCAATGAGCAGTTCTTC. It is translated as CASSLIWSFNEQFF.

This clonotype has more than one count but fewer than ten. V is TRBV20-1 and J is TRBJ1-2, with D uncertain. The V end lost 0 bases, the J end lost 4 bases, and 15 bases lay between the germline ends. Germline V gene data show CDR1 as DFQATT and CDR2 as SNEGSKA (reference sequence). The CDR3 length is 15 residues. For the CDR3, the DNA is TGCAGTGCTAGAGATTCTTCGGCAGGTCCCTATGGCTACACCTTC. Its translation: CSARDSSAGPYGYTF.

In this sample, this clonotype turned up many times. The chain couples TRBV10-3 to TRBJ2-7, with 8 nucleotides matching TRBD2. The CDR3 consists of 16 residues. Germline V gene data show CDR1 as ENHRY and CDR2 as SYGVKD. Germline trimming cut 7 bases from V and 2 bases from J; bases unmatched to any gene: 13. This CDR3 is CAIKRGVDGRAYEQYF. In DNA, the CDR3 is TGTGCCATCAAACGCGGGGTTGACGGGAGGGCCTACGAGCAGTACTTC.

This clonotype was picked up a small number of times. The CDR3 reads CASNPVLAGYNEQFF. The CDR3 DNA reads TGTGCCAGCAACCCCGTACTAGCGGGTTACAATGAGCAGTTCTTC. This chain connects TRBV28 to TRBJ2-1; 9 positions match TRBD2. The CDR3 contains 15 residues. Per the germline V gene, CDR1 is MDHEN and CDR2 is SYDVKM. V lost 7 bases and J lost 4; bases outside the gene matches: 8.

The chain employs TRBV5-4 and TRBJ2-7; 7 bases are a match to TRBD1. V was pared by 0 bases and J by 4 bases, with 10 bases of the junction left unmatched. Germline V gene lookup returns CDR1 SGHNT and CDR2 YYREEE (reference sequence). The CDR3 length is 16 residues. CDR3 sequence (DNA): TGTGCCAGCAGCTTGGACGGGACAGATGTTTATTACGAGCAGTACTTC. Amino acids: CASSLDGTDVYYEQYF.